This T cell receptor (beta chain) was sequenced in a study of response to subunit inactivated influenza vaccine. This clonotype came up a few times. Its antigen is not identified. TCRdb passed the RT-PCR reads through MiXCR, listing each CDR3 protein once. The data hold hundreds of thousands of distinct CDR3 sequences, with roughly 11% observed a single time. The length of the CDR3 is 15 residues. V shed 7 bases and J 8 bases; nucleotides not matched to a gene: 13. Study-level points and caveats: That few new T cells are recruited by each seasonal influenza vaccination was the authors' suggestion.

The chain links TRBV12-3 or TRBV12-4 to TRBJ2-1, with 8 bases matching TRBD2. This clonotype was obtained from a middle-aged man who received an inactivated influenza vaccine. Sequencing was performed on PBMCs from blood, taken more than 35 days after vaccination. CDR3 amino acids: CASTQAGEPNDEQFF. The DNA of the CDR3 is TGTGCCAGCACCCAAGCGGGAGAACCTAATGATGAGCAGTTCTTC.